These T cell receptor beta chains were read from a single sample in a study of blood T cell repertoires in COVID-19. Sequencing was performed with immunoSEQ multiplex PCR; in TCRdb, only in-frame clones are kept and a portion is missing. This table holds hundreds of thousands of clones, about nine tenths found once. The sample consisted of peripheral blood. These receptors were taken from a woman aged 25 to 39 with active or convalescent COVID-19. Each CDR3 is given with its conserved first and last residue. The D gene is left open where the match is weak.

18 | TRBD2 | TRBJ2-1 | TRBV3-1/TRBV3-2 | CASSQDWVSSGSYNEQFF | TGTGCCAGCAGCCAAGATTGGGTGTCTAGCGGCTCCTACAATGAGCAGTTCTTC
19 | - | TRBJ2-6 | TRBV11-2 | CASSPGPGRESSGANVLTF | TGTGCCAGCAGCCCCGGCCCGGGACGGGAGAGCTCTGGGGCCAACGTCCTGACTTTC
13 | - | TRBJ1-2 | TRBV7-9 | CASSLGTGYGYTF | TGTGCCAGCAGCTTAGGAACCGGGTATGGCTACACCTTC
13 | - | TRBJ2-5 | TRBV4-1 | CASSQQGQETQYF | TGCGCCAGCAGCCAACAGGGACAAGAGACCCAGTACTTC
14 | - | TRBJ1-1 | TRBV10-1 | CASSESGGILEAFF | TGCGCCAGCAGTGAGTCGGGAGGGATCCTTGAAGCTTTCTTT
14 | - | TRBJ1-2 | TRBV6-4 | CASSDWPANYGYTF | TGTGCCAGCAGTGATTGGCCAGCGAACTATGGCTACACCTTC
17 | - | TRBJ2-3 | TRBV11-2 | CASSLVSRGASTDTQYF | TGTGCCAGCAGCTTAGTATCTCGGGGGGCAAGCACAGATACGCAGTATTTT
12 | - | TRBJ2-7 | TRBV6-6 | CASSGGFSVSYF | TGTGCCAGCAGTGGGGGGTTTAGCGTGTCGTACTTC
15 | - | TRBJ2-1 | TRBV29-1 | CSVAPNGGIHNEQFF | TGCAGCGTTGCCCCCAACGGGGGTATCCACAATGAGCAGTTCTTC
18 | TRBD2 | TRBJ2-7 | TRBV24-1 | CATQADPGWEGSSYEQYF | TGTGCCACCCAAGCCGACCCGGGGTGGGAGGGAAGCTCCTACGAGCAGTACTTC
11 | TRBD1 | TRBJ2-1 | TRBV20-1 | CSARDRDRDFF | TGCAGTGCTCGGGACCGGGACAGGGATTTCTTC
15 | - | TRBJ1-3 | TRBV5-4 | CASSRGRGSGNTIYF | TGTGCCAGCAGCCGTGGCCGGGGGTCTGGAAACACCATATATTTT